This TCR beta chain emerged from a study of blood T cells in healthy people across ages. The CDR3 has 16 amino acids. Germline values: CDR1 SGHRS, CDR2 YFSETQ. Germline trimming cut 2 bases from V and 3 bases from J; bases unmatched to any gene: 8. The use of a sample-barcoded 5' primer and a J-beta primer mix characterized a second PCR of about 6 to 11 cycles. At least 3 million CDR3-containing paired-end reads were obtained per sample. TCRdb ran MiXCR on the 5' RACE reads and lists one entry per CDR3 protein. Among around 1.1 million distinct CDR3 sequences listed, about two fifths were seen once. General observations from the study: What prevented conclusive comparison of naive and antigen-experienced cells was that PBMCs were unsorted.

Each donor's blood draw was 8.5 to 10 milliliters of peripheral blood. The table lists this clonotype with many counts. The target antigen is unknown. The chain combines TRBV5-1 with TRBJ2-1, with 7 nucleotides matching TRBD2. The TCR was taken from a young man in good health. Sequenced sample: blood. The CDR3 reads CASSFLLAEIYNEQFF. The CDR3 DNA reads TGCGCCAGCAGCTTCCTCCTAGCGGAGATCTACAATGAGCAGTTCTTC.